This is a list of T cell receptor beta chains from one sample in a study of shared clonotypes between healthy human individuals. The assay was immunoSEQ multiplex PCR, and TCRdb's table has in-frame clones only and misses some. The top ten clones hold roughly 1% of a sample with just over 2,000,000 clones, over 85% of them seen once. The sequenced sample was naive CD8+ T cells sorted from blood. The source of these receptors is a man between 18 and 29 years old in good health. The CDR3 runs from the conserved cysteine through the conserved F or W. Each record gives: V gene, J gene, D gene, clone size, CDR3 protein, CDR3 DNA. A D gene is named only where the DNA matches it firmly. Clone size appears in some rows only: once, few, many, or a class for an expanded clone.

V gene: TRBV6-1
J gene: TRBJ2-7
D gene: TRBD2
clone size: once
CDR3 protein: CATGLAGSYEQYF
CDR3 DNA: TGTGCCACGGGGCTAGCGGGGTCCTACGAGCAGTACTTC

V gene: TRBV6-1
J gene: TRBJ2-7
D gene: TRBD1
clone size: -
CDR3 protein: CASSVDLGTGNHEQYF
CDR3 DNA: TGTGCCAGCAGTGTCGATTTAGGGACAGGGAACCACGAGCAGTACTTC

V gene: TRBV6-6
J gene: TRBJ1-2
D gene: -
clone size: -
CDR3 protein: CASSSRTVIYGYTF
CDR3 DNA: TGTGCCAGCAGTTCCCGTACGGTGATCTATGGCTACACCTTC

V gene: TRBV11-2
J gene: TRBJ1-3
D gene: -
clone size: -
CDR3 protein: CASSLWESGGNTIYF
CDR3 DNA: TGTGCCAGCAGCCTTTGGGAATCGGGAGGAAACACCATATATTTT

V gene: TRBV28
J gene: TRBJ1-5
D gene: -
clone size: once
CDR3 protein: CASSLRVVSNQPQHF
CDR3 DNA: TGTGCCAGCAGTTTACGAGTAGTGAGCAATCAGCCCCAGCATTTT

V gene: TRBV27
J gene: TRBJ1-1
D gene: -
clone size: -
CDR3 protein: CASNYGDEAFF
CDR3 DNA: TGTGCCAGCAATTACGGCGATGAAGCTTTCTTT

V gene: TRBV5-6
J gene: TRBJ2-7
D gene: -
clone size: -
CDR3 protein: CASSLNSYEQYF
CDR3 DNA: TGTGCCAGCAGCTTAAACTCCTACGAGCAGTACTTC

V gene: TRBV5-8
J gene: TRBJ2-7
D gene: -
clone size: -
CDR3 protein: CASSLYADYEQYF
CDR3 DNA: TGTGCCAGCAGCTTGTATGCAGACTACGAGCAGTACTTC

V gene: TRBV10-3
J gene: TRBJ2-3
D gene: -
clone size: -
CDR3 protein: CAISEGTLATSVTDTQYF
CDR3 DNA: TGTGCCATCAGTGAAGGGACTTTAGCCACGTCGGTCACAGATACGCAGTATTTT

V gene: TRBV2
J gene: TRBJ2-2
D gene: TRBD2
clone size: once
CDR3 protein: CASIATSGSNTGELFF
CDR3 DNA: TGTGCCAGCATCGCCACTAGCGGGAGCAACACCGGGGAGCTGTTTTTT

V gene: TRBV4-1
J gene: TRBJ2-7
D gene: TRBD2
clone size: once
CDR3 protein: CASSQEERGGTSYEQYF
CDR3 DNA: TGCGCCAGCAGCCAAGAAGAGCGGGGGGGCACCTCCTACGAGCAGTACTTC

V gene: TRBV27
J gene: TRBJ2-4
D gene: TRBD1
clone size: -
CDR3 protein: CASSIDRVAAIQYF
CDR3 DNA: TGTGCCAGCAGTATAGACAGGGTCGCAGCCATTCAGTACTTC

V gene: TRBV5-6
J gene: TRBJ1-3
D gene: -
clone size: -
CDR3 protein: CASSLGDSGNTIYF
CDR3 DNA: TGTGCCAGCAGCTTAGGAGACTCTGGAAACACCATATATTTT

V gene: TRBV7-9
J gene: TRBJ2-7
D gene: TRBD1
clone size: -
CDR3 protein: CASKGQGEYEQYF
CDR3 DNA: TGTGCCAGCAAGGGACAGGGAGAATACGAGCAGTACTTC

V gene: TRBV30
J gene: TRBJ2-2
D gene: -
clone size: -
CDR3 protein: CAWDTGTGELFF
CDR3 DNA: TGTGCCTGGGATACAGGGACCGGGGAGCTGTTTTTT

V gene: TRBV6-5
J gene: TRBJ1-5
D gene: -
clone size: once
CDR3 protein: CASSYGPGQPQHF
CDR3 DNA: TGTGCCAGCAGTTACGGCCCTGGTCAGCCCCAGCATTTT

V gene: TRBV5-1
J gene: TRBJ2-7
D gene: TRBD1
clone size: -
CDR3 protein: CASSGGVDTGAYEQYF
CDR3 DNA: TGCGCCAGCAGCGGGGGAGTCGATACAGGGGCCTACGAGCAGTACTTC

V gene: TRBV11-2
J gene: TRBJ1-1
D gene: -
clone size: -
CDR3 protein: CASSLFPQGPPLMNTEAFF
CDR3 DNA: TGTGCCAGCAGCTTATTCCCACAGGGACCCCCGCTTATGAACACTGAAGCTTTCTTT

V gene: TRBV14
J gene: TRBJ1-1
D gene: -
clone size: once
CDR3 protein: CASSQVKGPPMNTEAFF
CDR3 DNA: TGTGCCAGCAGCCAAGTTAAGGGGCCGCCAATGAACACTGAAGCTTTCTTT

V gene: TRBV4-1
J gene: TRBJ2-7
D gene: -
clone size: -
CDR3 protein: CASSQGTPSSYEQYF
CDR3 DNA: TGCGCCAGCAGCCAAGGGACCCCGAGCTCCTACGAGCAGTACTTC

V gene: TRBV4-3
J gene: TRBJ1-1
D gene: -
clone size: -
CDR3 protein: CASSQYRNTEAFF
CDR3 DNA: TGCGCCAGCAGCCAGTATCGGAACACTGAAGCTTTCTTT

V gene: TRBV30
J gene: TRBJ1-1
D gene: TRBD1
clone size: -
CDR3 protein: CACFGQVGTEAFF
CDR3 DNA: TGTGCCTGTTTCGGACAGGTAGGCACTGAAGCTTTCTTT

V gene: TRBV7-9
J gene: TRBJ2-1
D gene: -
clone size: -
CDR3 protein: CASSLAPGDVAFEQFF
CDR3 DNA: TGTGCCAGCAGCTTAGCGCCGGGAGATGTGGCATTTGAGCAGTTCTTC

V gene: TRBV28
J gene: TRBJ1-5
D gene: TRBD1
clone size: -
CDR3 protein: CASNLGTGNQPQHF
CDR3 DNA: TGTGCCAGCAACCTTGGGACAGGCAATCAGCCCCAGCATTTT

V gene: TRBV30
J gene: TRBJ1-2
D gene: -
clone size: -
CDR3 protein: CAWSVITNYGYTF
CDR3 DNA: TGTGCCTGGAGTGTAATCACCAACTATGGCTACACCTTC

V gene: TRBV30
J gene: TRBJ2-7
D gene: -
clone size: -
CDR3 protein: CAWSYDSYEQYF
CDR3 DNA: TGTGCCTGGAGTTACGACAGCTACGAGCAGTACTTC

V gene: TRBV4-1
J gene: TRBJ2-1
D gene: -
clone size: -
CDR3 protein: CASSQVGSSYNEQFF
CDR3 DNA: TGCGCCAGCAGCCAAGTAGGGAGCTCCTACAATGAGCAGTTCTTC

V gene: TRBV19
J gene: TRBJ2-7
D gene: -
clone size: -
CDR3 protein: CASSPAAFHEQYF
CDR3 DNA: TGTGCCAGCTCCCCAGCGGCGTTCCACGAGCAGTACTTC

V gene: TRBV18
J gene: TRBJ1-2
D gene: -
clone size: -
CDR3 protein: CASSPAAGDGYTF
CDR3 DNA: TGTGCCAGCTCACCAGCGGCAGGGGATGGCTACACCTTC